Listed below are T cell receptor beta chains from one sample, sequenced in a study of blood T cell repertoires in COVID-19. Generated by immunoSEQ multiplex PCR, the TCRdb table keeps only in-frame clones and is missing some. Of more than 95,000 clones in the sample, about 90% were seen once. Sequenced material: peripheral blood. Every receptor here comes from a human donor in a cohort sampled during active COVID-19. The CDR3 runs from the conserved cysteine through the conserved F or W. Some rows have no size entry. The others give once, few or many, or a class for an expanded clone.

v_gene: TRBV28
abundance: NA
CDR3aa: CASNLLGRLNTEAFF

v_gene: TRBV24-1
abundance: NA
CDR3aa: CATSAADRGYYETQYF

v_gene: TRBV28
abundance: NA
CDR3aa: CASSFRSTGGEAFF

v_gene: TRBV9
abundance: few
CDR3aa: CASSVGKVGTGDSGNTIYF

v_gene: TRBV6-5
abundance: NA
CDR3aa: CASSYPTSGGTGELFF

v_gene: TRBV11-2
abundance: NA
CDR3aa: CASSLTPGQATLIAFF

v_gene: TRBV6-1
abundance: NA
CDR3aa: CASSERITGFNTGELFF

v_gene: TRBV20-1
abundance: NA
CDR3aa: CSASRGTSGRDEQFF

v_gene: TRBV7-9
abundance: NA
CDR3aa: CASSLGDRANEQFF

v_gene: TRBV16
abundance: NA
CDR3aa: CASSPGFNGYTF

v_gene: TRBV5-1
abundance: NA
CDR3aa: CASSLAGTGTSPLHF

v_gene: TRBV19
abundance: once
CDR3aa: CATSSRGGTDTQYF

v_gene: TRBV19
abundance: once
CDR3aa: CASSGTGFNQPQHF

v_gene: TRBV28
abundance: NA
CDR3aa: CASRTQGTEAFF

v_gene: TRBV19
abundance: NA
CDR3aa: CASRQGSGTGRGEQYF

v_gene: TRBV6-5
abundance: NA
CDR3aa: CASSYPLAFF

v_gene: TRBV6-5
abundance: NA
CDR3aa: CASKRGTDNNQPQHF

v_gene: TRBV10-1
abundance: once
CDR3aa: CASSEASGIPDEQFF

v_gene: TRBV3-1/TRBV3-2
abundance: NA
CDR3aa: CASSQLYRGSPYNEQFF

v_gene: TRBV7-9
abundance: NA
CDR3aa: CASSLGTGQGNTEAFF

v_gene: TRBV7-2
abundance: NA
CDR3aa: CASSTRSGTDADTQYF

v_gene: TRBV7-9
abundance: few
CDR3aa: CASSSRLTGNTGELFF

v_gene: TRBV12-3/TRBV12-4
abundance: NA
CDR3aa: CASQIGAQETQYF

v_gene: TRBV6-5
abundance: once
CDR3aa: CASSYSFTGGGQPQHF

v_gene: TRBV19
abundance: once
CDR3aa: CASSRSDGGLTGELFF